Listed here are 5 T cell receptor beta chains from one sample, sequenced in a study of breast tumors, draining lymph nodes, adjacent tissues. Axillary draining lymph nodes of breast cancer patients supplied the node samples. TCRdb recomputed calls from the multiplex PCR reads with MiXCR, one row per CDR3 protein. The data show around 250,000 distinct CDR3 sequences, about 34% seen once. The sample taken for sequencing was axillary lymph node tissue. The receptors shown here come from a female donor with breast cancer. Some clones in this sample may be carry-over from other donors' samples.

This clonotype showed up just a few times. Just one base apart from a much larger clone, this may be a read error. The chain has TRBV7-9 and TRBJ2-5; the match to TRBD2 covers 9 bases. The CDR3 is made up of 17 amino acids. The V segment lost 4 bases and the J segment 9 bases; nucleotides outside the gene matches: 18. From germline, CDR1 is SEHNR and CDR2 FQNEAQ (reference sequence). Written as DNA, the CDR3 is TGTGCCAGCAGCTCGGCACGAGGCGGGGGGGAGTCCGAGCCCCAGTACTTC. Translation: CASSSARGGGESEPQYF.

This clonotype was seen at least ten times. This CDR3 reads CSAPIGAANTGELFF. CDR3 nucleotides: TGCAGTGCTCCCATCGGGGCAGCCAACACCGGGGAGCTGTTTTTT. J is TRBJ2-2 and V is TRBV20-1; D is perhaps TRBD1 or TRBD2 (5 bases each). This CDR3 comprises 15 residues. Germline assignment: CDR1 DFQATT and CDR2 SNEGSKA (reference sequence). The ends were cut back, 5 bases at V and 2 bases at J, with 15 bases in the middle.

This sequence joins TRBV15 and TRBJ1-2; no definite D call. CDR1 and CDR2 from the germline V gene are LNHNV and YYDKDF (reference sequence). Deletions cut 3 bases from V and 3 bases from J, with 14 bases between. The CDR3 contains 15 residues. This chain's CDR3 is CATSSLEPVYYGYTF. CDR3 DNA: TGTGCCACCAGCAGCTTAGAGCCAGTCTACTATGGCTACACCTTC.

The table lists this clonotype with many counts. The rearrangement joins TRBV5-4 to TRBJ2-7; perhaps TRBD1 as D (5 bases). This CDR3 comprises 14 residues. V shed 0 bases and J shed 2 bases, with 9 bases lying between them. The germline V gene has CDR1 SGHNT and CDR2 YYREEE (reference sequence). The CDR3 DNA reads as TGTGCCAGCAGCTTGGCAGGACAACCCTACGAGCAGTACTTC. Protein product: CASSLAGQPYEQYF.

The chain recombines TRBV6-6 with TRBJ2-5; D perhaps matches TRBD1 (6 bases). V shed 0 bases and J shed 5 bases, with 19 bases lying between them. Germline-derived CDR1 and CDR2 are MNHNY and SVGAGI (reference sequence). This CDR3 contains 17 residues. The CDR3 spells CASSYSNAGDGYETQYF. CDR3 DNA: TGTGCCAGCAGTTACTCGAACGCAGGGGATGGCTACGAGACCCAGTACTTC.